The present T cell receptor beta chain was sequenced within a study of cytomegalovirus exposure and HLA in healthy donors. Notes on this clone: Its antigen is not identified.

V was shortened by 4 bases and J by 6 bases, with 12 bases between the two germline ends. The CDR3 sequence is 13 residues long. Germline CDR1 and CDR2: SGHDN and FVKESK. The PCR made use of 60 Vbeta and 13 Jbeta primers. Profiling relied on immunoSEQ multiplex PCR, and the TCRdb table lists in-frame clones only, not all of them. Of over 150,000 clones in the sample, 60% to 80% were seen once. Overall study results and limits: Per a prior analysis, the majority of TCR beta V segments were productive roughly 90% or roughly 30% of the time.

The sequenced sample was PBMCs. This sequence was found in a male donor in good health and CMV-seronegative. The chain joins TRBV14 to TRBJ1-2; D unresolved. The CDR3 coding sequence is TGTGCCAGCAGCCCCCGAACGCGGGATGGCTACACCTTC. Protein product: CASSPRTRDGYTF.